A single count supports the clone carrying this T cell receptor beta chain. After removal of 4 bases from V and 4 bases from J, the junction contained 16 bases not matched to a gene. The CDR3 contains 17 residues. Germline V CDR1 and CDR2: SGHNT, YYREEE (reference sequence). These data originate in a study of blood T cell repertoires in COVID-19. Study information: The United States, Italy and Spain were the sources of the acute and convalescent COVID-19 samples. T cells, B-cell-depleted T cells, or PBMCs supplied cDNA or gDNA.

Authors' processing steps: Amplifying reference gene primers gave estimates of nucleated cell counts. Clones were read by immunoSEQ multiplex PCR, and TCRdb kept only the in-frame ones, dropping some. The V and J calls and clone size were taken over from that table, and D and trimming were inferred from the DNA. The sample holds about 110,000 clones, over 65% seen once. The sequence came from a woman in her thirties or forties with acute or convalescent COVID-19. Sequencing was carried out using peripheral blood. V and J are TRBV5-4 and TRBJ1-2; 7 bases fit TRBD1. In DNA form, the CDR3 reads TGTGCCAGCAGCGGGGATTGGGGCCAAGGGGGCTCCTATGGCTACACCTTC. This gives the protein CASSGDWGQGGSYGYTF.